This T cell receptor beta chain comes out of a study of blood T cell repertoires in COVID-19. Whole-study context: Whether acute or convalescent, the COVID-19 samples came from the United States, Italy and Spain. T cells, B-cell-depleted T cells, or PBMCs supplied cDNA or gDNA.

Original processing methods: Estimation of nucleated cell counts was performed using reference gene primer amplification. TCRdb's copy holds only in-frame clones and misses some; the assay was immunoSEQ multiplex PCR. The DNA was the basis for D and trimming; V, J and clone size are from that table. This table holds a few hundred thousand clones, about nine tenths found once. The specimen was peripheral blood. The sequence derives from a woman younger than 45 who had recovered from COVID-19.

CDR3 DNA sequence: TGCGCCAGCAGCCAAGGGGGAGGATTGGGGTGGGAGACCCAGTACTTC. This encodes CASSQGGGLGWETQYF. The chain uses TRBV4-1 and TRBJ2-5; D perhaps matches TRBD2 (6 bases). CDR1 and CDR2 from the germline V gene are MGHRA and YSYEKL. The CDR3 has 16 amino acids. Trimming left V 1 base short and J 5 bases short, with 17 bases between.